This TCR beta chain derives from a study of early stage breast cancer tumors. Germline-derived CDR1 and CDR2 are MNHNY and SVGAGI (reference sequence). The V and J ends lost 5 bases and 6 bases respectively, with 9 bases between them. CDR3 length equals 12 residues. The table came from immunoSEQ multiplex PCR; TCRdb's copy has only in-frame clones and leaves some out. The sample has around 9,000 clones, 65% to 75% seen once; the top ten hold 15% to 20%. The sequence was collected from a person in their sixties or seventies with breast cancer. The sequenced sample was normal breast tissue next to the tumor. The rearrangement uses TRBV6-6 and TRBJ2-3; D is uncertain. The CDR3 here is CASSPIGDTQYF. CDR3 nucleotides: TGTGCCAGCAGTCCTATCGGGGATACGCAGTATTTT.